The 31 T cell receptor beta chains in this list originate from one sample, sequenced in a study of control samples from healthy donors and cancer patients. Some clones are missing from TCRdb's copy, which holds only in-frame ones; the method was immunoSEQ multiplex PCR. The sample comprises roughly 160,000 clones, 96% of which are singletons, and about 0.94% rests with the top ten. The sequenced sample was blood. These TCRs come from a woman between 25 and 40 years old in good health.

For this clone: One end of the junction fails to match germline, which may point to a read error. The chain joins TRBV5-1 to TRBJ1-1; 7 bases match TRBD1. In germline, CDR1 is SGHRS, CDR2 YFSETQ. The CDR3 extends over 13 amino acids. The CDR3 DNA sequence: TGCGCCAGCAGGTTGGGACAGACCACTGAAGCTTTCTTT. Translation: CASRLGQTTEAFF.

V usage is TRBV7-2 and J usage is TRBJ1-2; D is unclear. The CDR3 has 14 amino acids. Germline CDR1 reads SGHTA; CDR2 reads FQGNSA. Trimming pared 2 bases from V and 1 base from J, leaving 8 bases between. The CDR3 region has the DNA TGTGCCAGCAGCTTAAGGGTCTTTAACTATGGCTACACCTTC. Translation: CASSLRVFNYGYTF.

J is TRBJ1-1 and V is TRBV28, with D possibly TRBD1 on 5 matching bases. V lost 3 bases to trimming and J lost 4 bases, with 12 bases between them. CDR1 and CDR2 (germline): MDHEN, SYDVKM. The CDR3 consists of 14 residues. CDR3 amino acids: CASSLRAGTTEAFF. CDR3 coding DNA: TGTGCCAGCAGTTTGAGGGCAGGGACCACTGAAGCTTTCTTT.

The chain employs TRBV21-1 and TRBJ2-7; no DNA check was done on the table's D call, TRBD2. TRBV21-1 is described as a pseudogene. The CDR3 is 14 residues long. The CDR3 nucleotides read TGTGCCAGCAGAACCGGGACTGTCTCCTACGAGCAGTACTTC. Protein sequence: CASRTGTVSYEQYF.

The chain combines TRBV27 with TRBJ2-7, with 15 bases identical to TRBD2. CDR3 size: 15 residues. The junction had 4 bases not matched to a gene; V was cut back by 5 bases and J by 5 bases. Germline lookup yields CDR1 MNHEY and CDR2 SMNVEV (reference sequence). CDR3 in amino acids: CASSPGTSGRNEQYF. CDR3 sequence (DNA): TGTGCCAGCAGTCCCGGGACTAGCGGGAGGAACGAGCAGTACTTC.

A single count supports this clone. The CDR3 nucleotides read TGTGCCAGCAGTTTAGCAGCGGGAAACTACAATGAGCAGTTCTTC. It translates to CASSLAAGNYNEQFF. J is TRBJ2-1 and V is TRBV28; TRBD2 matches 7 bases. CDR3 length: 15 amino acids. V shed 2 bases and J 3 bases; nucleotides not matched to a gene: 4. Germline CDR1 MDHEN, CDR2 SYDVKM.

V is TRBV5-4 and J is TRBJ2-3; D unresolved. This CDR3 comprises 12 residues. Trimming shortened V by 0 bases and J by 2 bases, and 1 base separated the two germline ends. CDR1 is SGHNT, CDR2 YYREEE, per germline (reference sequence). The CDR3 DNA reads as TGTGCCAGCAGCTTGGACACAGATACGCAGTATTTT. Its protein product is CASSLDTDTQYF.

The chain links TRBV9 to TRBJ1-4, with no clear D. CDR1 is SGDLS, CDR2 YYNGEE, per germline. The CDR3 consists of 15 residues. V dropped 2 bases and J dropped 4 bases, with 12 bases sitting between them. The chain's CDR3 is CASSVLGLSNEKLFF. CDR3 DNA sequence: TGTGCCAGCAGCGTTTTAGGGCTCAGTAATGAAAAACTGTTTTTT.

The rearrangement links TRBV2 to TRBJ1-1; D unresolved. The V gene lost 3 bases and the J gene lost 3 bases, with 14 bases spanning the gap. Germline loops: CDR1 SNHLY, CDR2 FYNNEI. The CDR3 is 15 amino acids. The CDR3 region is CASSEAGWGYTEAFF. The CDR3, as DNA: TGTGCCAGCAGTGAGGCCGGCTGGGGTTACACTGAAGCTTTCTTT.

The rearrangement joins TRBV2 to TRBJ1-5; 9 bases map to TRBD1. The CDR3 has 13 residues. Trimming took 8 bases from V and 4 from J; bases not matched to a gene: 3. Per the germline V gene, CDR1 is SNHLY and CDR2 is FYNNEI. CDR3 sequence (DNA): TGTGCCAGCTCCGGGACAGGGAATCAGCCCCAGCATTTT. It is translated as CASSGTGNQPQHF.

The chain joins TRBV5-1 to TRBJ2-2, with 10 bases aligning to TRBD1. In germline, CDR1 is SGHRS, CDR2 YFSETQ. CDR3 size: 17 residues. Trimming cost V 2 bases and J 2 bases; bases outside gene matches: 6. In DNA, the CDR3 is TGCGCCAGCAGCTTAACCGGGACAGGGGCCAACACCGGGGAGCTGTTTTTT. Protein: CASSLTGTGANTGELFF.

The CDR3 DNA sequence: TGTGCCAGCATACCGGGACTAGTAGGCACCGGGGAGCTGTTTTTT. This gives the protein CASIPGLVGTGELFF. The rearrangement uses TRBV2 and TRBJ2-2, with TRBD2 matching over 8 bases. CDR1 is SNHLY and CDR2 is FYNNEI in the germline V gene. Trimming cost V 7 bases and J 4 bases; bases outside gene matches: 8. The CDR3 is made up of 15 amino acids.

J is TRBJ1-4 and V is TRBV5-1, with TRBD1 as a possible D gene (5 bases). This CDR3 is 14 amino acids long. Germline V lookup: CDR1 SGHRS, CDR2 YFSETQ. V lost 6 bases and J lost 4, with 13 bases in between. The CDR3 spells CASKGGTFNEKLFF. The DNA of the CDR3 is TGCGCCAGCAAGGGAGGGACCTTTAATGAAAAACTGTTTTTT.

This clone has a single count. V gene TRBV11-2 combines with J gene TRBJ1-4, with D tentatively TRBD1 (5 bases). This CDR3 region has 15 residues. Germline V gene data show CDR1 as SGHAT and CDR2 as FQNNGV. V was pared by 4 bases and J by 5 bases, with 14 bases between. DNA of the CDR3: TGTGCCAGCAGCTCCACAGGAGCATTCAATGAAAAACTGTTTTTT. Its translation is CASSSTGAFNEKLFF.

The chain combines TRBV5-1 with TRBJ1-3; the D is unclear. Germline CDR1 reads SGHRS; CDR2 reads YFSETQ. This CDR3 has 16 residues. V was shortened by 5 bases and J by 2 bases, with 17 bases between the two germline ends. The CDR3 protein is CASRGGESFTGNTIYF. Written as DNA, the CDR3 is TGCGCCAGCAGAGGCGGAGAATCCTTTACTGGAAACACCATATATTTT.

V is TRBV5-4 and J is TRBJ1-1; 8 nucleotides align to TRBD1. CDR1 SGHNT and CDR2 YYREEE come from the germline V gene (reference sequence). The length of the CDR3 is 14 residues. V dropped 0 bases and J dropped 4; count of bases not matched to a gene: 2. DNA of the CDR3: TGTGCCAGCAGCTTGGACGACAGGGGCACTGAAGCTTTCTTT. This sequence encodes CASSLDDRGTEAFF.

This clone was recorded once. This chain joins TRBV4-2 and TRBJ1-4, with unresolved D. Germline V gene lookup returns CDR1 LGHNA and CDR2 YNFKEQ. Trimming cost V 3 bases and J 0 bases, with 8 bases left between them. CDR3 length: 15 amino acids. Here the CDR3 DNA reads TGTGCCAGCAGCCATGGAATAGCAACTAATGAAAAACTGTTTTTT. Its protein is CASSHGIATNEKLFF.

This clone has a single count. The CDR3 region has the DNA TGTGCCAGCAGCTTAATGAGTAGCGGGGTCTTGGAGCAGTACTTC. Translation: CASSLMSSGVLEQYF. The chain couples TRBV11-2 to TRBJ2-7; 8 bases align to TRBD2. V shed 2 bases, J shed 7 bases, and the junction held 10 bases outside the gene matches. The CDR3 covers 15 residues. The germline CDR1 and CDR2 sequences are SGHAT and FQNNGV.

V is TRBV28 and J is TRBJ1-4; TRBD1 might be the D (6 bases). The V and J ends lost 3 bases and 5 bases respectively, with 10 bases between them. The CDR3 is made up of 14 amino acids. Per germline, CDR1 MDHEN and CDR2 SYDVKM. The DNA of the CDR3 is TGTGCCAGCAGTTTTTCACAGGGCAATGAAAAACTGTTTTTT. The encoded protein is CASSFSQGNEKLFF.

The chain joins TRBV18 to TRBJ2-5; TRBD1 agrees at 9 bases. The V gene's germline CDR1 is KGHSH and CDR2 LQKENI. The CDR3 is made up of 16 amino acids. After removal of 3 bases from V and 5 bases from J, the junction contained 10 bases not matched to a gene. As DNA, the CDR3 is TGTGCCAGCTCACCCTCACAGGGGGCGCGGAGCGAGACCCAGTACTTC. As protein: CASSPSQGARSETQYF. Together with reference TRBV18 and TRBJ2-5, the CDR3 gives the full variable domain: NAGVMQNPRHLVRRRGQEARLRCSPMKGHSHVYWYRQLPEEGLKFMVYLQKENIIDESGMPKERFSAEFPKEGPSILRIQQVVRGDSAAYFCASSPSQGARSETQYFGPGTRLLVL.

The V and J genes are TRBV4-1 and TRBJ1-2; D not resolved. Trimming removed 2 bases at V and 4 bases at J, with 11 bases between. This CDR3 region has 14 residues. The germline V gene has CDR1 MGHRA and CDR2 YSYEKL. CDR3 protein: CASSQWGFGYGYTF. As DNA, the CDR3 is TGCGCCAGCAGCCAATGGGGATTCGGCTATGGCTACACCTTC.

The rearrangement uses TRBV10-3 and TRBJ1-3; 7 nucleotides match TRBD1. V lost 4 bases, J lost 0 bases, and 9 bases stayed unmatched. CDR3 length: 17 residues. CDR1 and CDR2 (germline): ENHRY, SYGVKD. The CDR3 nucleotides are TGTGCCATCAGTGTATCCCGGACAGGCAGCTCTGGAAACACCATATATTTT. This encodes CAISVSRTGSSGNTIYF.

This chain uses TRBV9 with TRBJ2-7; 11 bases map to TRBD2. CDR1 SGDLS and CDR2 YYNGEE come from the germline V gene. The CDR3 sequence is 15 residues long. Germline trimming cut 3 bases from V and 1 base from J; bases unmatched to any gene: 3. The CDR3 loop reads CASSGGLAESYEQYF. DNA for the CDR3: TGTGCCAGCAGCGGGGGACTAGCGGAGTCCTACGAGCAGTACTTC.

The chain carries TRBV2 and TRBJ2-5, with a tentative D call TRBD2 (6 bases). Per the germline V gene, CDR1 is SNHLY and CDR2 is FYNNEI. Trimming cost V 0 bases and J 3 bases, with 8 bases left between them. CDR3 length equals 14 residues. In DNA form, the CDR3 reads TGTGCCAGCAGTGAAGCGACGGGGGAAGAGACCCAGTACTTC. Its protein is CASSEATGEETQYF. The variable domain in full, with the rest retrieved from reference TRBV2 and TRBJ2-5, is EPEVTQTPSHQVTQMGQEVILRCVPISNHLYFYWYRQILGQKVEFLVSFYNNEISEKSEIFDDQFSVERPDGSNFTLKIRSTKLEDSAMYFCASSEATGEETQYFGPGTRLLVL.

The chain links TRBV18 to TRBJ2-7; maybe TRBD1 (6 bases). The V end was cut by 2 bases, the J end by 7 bases, with 12 bases between. This CDR3 is 13 amino acids long. Germline lookup yields CDR1 KGHSH and CDR2 LQKENI. This CDR3 reads CASSPRGMEEQYF. CDR3 nucleotide sequence: TGTGCCAGCTCACCAAGGGGGATGGAGGAGCAGTACTTC.

The V and J genes are TRBV7-2 and TRBJ1-6; D might be TRBD1 (6 bases). The germline V gene encodes CDR1 SGHTA and CDR2 FQGNSA. The CDR3 has 17 amino acids. The V end was cut by 1 base, the J end by 7 bases, with 17 bases between. CDR3 sequence reads: CASSLEPAGVGNSPLHF. CDR3 nucleotides: TGTGCCAGCAGCTTAGAGCCGGCAGGGGTCGGGAATTCACCCCTCCACTTT. The full variable domain, in which reference TRBV7-2 and TRBJ1-6 provide the parts outside the CDR3, is GAGVSQSPSNKVTEKGKDVELRCDPISGHTALYWYRQSLGQGLEFLIYFQGNSAPDKSGLPSDRFSAERTGGSVSTLTIQRTQQEDSAVYLCASSLEPAGVGNSPLHFGNGTRLTVT.

J is TRBJ2-1 and V is TRBV29-1; D is unresolved. The CDR3 loop spans 15 amino acids. CDR1 and CDR2 (germline): SQVTM, ANQGSEA. V was pared by 1 base and J by 2 bases, with 12 bases between. In DNA, the CDR3 is TGCAGCGTTGAAGTCTCCCGTTGGGCCTACAATGAGCAGTTCTTC. Translated, it gives CSVEVSRWAYNEQFF.

V usage is TRBV28 and J usage is TRBJ2-7; D is unresolved. V was clipped by 8 bases and J by 5 bases, with 7 bases between them. In germline, CDR1 is MDHEN, CDR2 SYDVKM. The CDR3 covers 10 residues. The DNA for the CDR3 is TGTGCCAGCGCGCGCCACGAGCAGTACTTC. Its protein is CASARHEQYF.

The chain is built from TRBV5-6 and TRBJ2-1; 11 positions match TRBD1. Losses at the gene ends were 5 bases for V and 9 bases for J; bases not matched to a gene: 4. This CDR3 has 13 amino acids. CDR1 is SGHDT and CDR2 is YYEEEE in the germline V gene. The CDR3 nucleotides read TGTGCCAGCAGTCGGACAGGGGGCTTTGAGCAGTTCTTC. This encodes CASSRTGGFEQFF.

The chain is built from TRBV5-4 and TRBJ1-1; weak D call: TRBD1 (6 bases). Deletions cut 4 bases from V and 1 base from J, with 14 bases between. Germline V lookup: CDR1 SGHNT, CDR2 YYREEE (reference sequence). This CDR3 spans 15 amino acids. CDR3: CASSPRQDPNTEAFF. CDR3 bases: TGTGCCAGCAGCCCTAGACAGGACCCGAACACTGAAGCTTTCTTT.

The chain is built from TRBV21-1 and TRBJ1-3. TRBV21-1 is a known pseudogene. The CDR3 totals 13 residues. The CDR3 coding sequence is TGTGCCAGCAGCAAAGAGGCGAGAAACACCATATATTTT. Protein: CASSKEARNTIYF.